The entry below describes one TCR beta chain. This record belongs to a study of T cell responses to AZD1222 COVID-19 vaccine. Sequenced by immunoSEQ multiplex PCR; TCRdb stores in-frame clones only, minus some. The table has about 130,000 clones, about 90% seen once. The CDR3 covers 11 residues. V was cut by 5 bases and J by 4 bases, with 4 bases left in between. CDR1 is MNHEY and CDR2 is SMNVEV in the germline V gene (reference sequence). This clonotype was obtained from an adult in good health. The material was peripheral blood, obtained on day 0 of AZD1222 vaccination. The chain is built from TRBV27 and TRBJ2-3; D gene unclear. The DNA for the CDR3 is TGTGCCAGCAGTCGTGCAGATACGCAGTATTTT. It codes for CASSRADTQYF.